This TCR beta chain derives from a study of blood T cell repertoires in COVID-19. The V and J ends lost 4 bases and 2 bases, in that order; junction bases with no gene match: 4. Germline assignment: CDR1 SGHNT and CDR2 YENEEA. The CDR3 loop spans 15 amino acids. This clone was seen a handful of times. The assay was immunoSEQ multiplex PCR, and TCRdb's table has in-frame clones only and misses some. The sample includes roughly 39,000 clones, 75% to 90% of them seen just once. The sequence was obtained from a man between 60 and 75 years old with acute or convalescent COVID-19. The sample comprised peripheral blood. The rearrangement joins TRBV11-3 to TRBJ2-3, with 9 bases lining up with TRBD2. The CDR3 coding sequence is TGTGCCAGCAGCTCCGGGACTAGCTTCACAGATACGCAGTATTTT. Protein: CASSSGTSFTDTQYF.